These 23 T cell receptor beta chains share one sample of origin, sequenced in a study of T-cell reconstitution after alpha-beta-depleted transplantation in children. TCRbeta library construction was performed incorporating unique molecular identifiers. One entry per CDR3 protein, called by TCRdb with MiXCR from the PCR reads. Of 550,000 to 600,000 distinct CDR3 sequences in the sample, approximately 22% were seen once. The material was PBMCs, mostly from graft donor cells, obtained 360 days after TCRalphabeta/CD19-depleted stem cell transplant. Receptors were obtained from a boy younger than two who had a stem cell transplant for acute myeloid leukemia, so the T cells may come from the graft donor.

Points on this clonotype: It may be a read error: a sequence one base away is much more abundant. The CDR3 DNA is TGCGGCGTTGAAGGGCAGGGGAATCAAGAGACCCAGTACTTC. Its protein is CGVEGQGNQETQYF. This rearrangement joins TRBV29-1 to TRBJ2-5; a possible D gene is TRBD1 (6 bases). Germline loops: CDR1 SQVTM, CDR2 ANQGSEA. The CDR3 is 14 amino acids.

This clonotype was detected ten times or more. This rearrangement joins TRBV20-1 to TRBJ2-7; TRBD1 aligns across 7 bases. This CDR3 has 14 residues. Germline V CDR1 and CDR2: DFQATT, SNEGSKA (reference sequence). The V gene end was trimmed by 4 bases and the J gene end by 2 bases; junction bases not matched to a gene: 8. The CDR3 nucleotides are TGCAGTGCTAAGGGACAGAGCCGTGCCTACGAGCAGTACTTC. Its protein product is CSAKGQSRAYEQYF.

In this sample, this clonotype turned up many times. The rearrangement joins TRBV20-1 to TRBJ2-1; weak D call: TRBD2 (7 bases). V was pared by 4 bases and J by 7 bases, with 17 bases between. This CDR3 contains 14 residues. The germline V gene has CDR1 DFQATT and CDR2 SNEGSKA (reference sequence). The CDR3: CSAKGGMDRNEQFF. The DNA for the CDR3 is TGCAGTGCTAAGGGGGGGATGGACCGTAATGAGCAGTTCTTC.

The rearrangement joins TRBV20-1 to TRBJ2-7; D unresolved. The germline gives CDR1 DFQATT, CDR2 SNEGSKA (reference sequence). This CDR3 spans 12 amino acids. Trimming cost V 3 bases and J 0 bases, with 6 bases left between them. Written as DNA, the CDR3 is TGCAGTGCTAGTATGGTCTCCTACGAGCAGTACTTC. Its translation: CSASMVSYEQYF.

The rearrangement links TRBV5-1 to TRBJ2-5; D is unresolved. Germline-derived CDR1 and CDR2 are SGHRS and YFSETQ. The CDR3 is made up of 13 amino acids. V was clipped by 0 bases and J by 4 bases, with 7 bases between them. The CDR3 DNA reads as TGCGCCAGCAGCTTGGCCACCAGAGAGACCCAGTACTTC. This translates into CASSLATRETQYF.

The chain uses TRBV7-8 and TRBJ2-6; D possibly corresponds to TRBD2 (6 bases). CDR3 length: 18 amino acids. Trimming removed 1 base at V and 2 bases at J, with 15 bases between. CDR1 is SGHVS, CDR2 FQNEAQ, per germline. In nucleotides, the CDR3 is TGTGCCAGCAGCTTAGTCGGGGACTTGCCGACTGGGGCCAACGTCCTGACTTTC. This sequence encodes CASSLVGDLPTGANVLTF.

This clonotype came up many times. The rearrangement links TRBV15 to TRBJ2-7, with 10 bases lining up with TRBD2. The CDR3 loop spans 17 amino acids. V gave up 0 bases and J gave up 0 bases; unmatched junction bases: 5. Germline V lookup: CDR1 LNHNV, CDR2 YYDKDF (reference sequence). The CDR3 DNA is TGTGCCACCAGCAGAGACAGACTAGCGGGTTTCTCCTACGAGCAGTACTTC. Its translation is CATSRDRLAGFSYEQYF.

This clonotype appeared a few times. The chain has TRBV7-6 and TRBJ2-1; 11 bases fit TRBD2. Germline V gene lookup returns CDR1 SGHVS and CDR2 FNYEAQ. V trimming: 5 bases; J trimming: 9 bases; junction bases outside the gene matches: 12. This CDR3 spans 16 amino acids. The CDR3 DNA reads TGTGCCAGCAGCCTAATAGATAGCGGGGGGGCCAGTGAGCAGTTCTTC. Protein: CASSLIDSGGASEQFF.

This clonotype was counted at least ten times. The chain carries TRBV7-8 and TRBJ2-5, with D tentatively TRBD1 (6 bases). The ends were cut back, 5 bases at V and 4 bases at J, with 17 bases in the middle. Germline CDR1 SGHVS, CDR2 FQNEAQ. This CDR3 spans 15 amino acids. CDR3: CASSPRSRGGETQYF. The CDR3 nucleotides are TGTGCCAGCAGCCCCAGAAGCAGGGGTGGAGAGACCCAGTACTTC.

This clonotype was counted at least ten times. This chain uses TRBV28 with TRBJ2-3; 13 positions match TRBD2. Germline values: CDR1 MDHEN, CDR2 SYDVKM. This CDR3 is built from 18 residues. V lost 2 bases and J lost 3; bases outside the gene matches: 8. CDR3: CASSLTSGGAGRTDTQYF. Written as DNA, the CDR3 is TGTGCCAGCAGTTTAACTAGCGGGGGGGCCGGAAGAACAGATACGCAGTATTTT.

This clonotype turned up a few times. V and J are TRBV10-3 and TRBJ2-5, with D perhaps TRBD1 (5 bases). V gave up 2 bases and J gave up 3 bases, with 7 bases separating them. Germline V gives CDR1 ENHRY, CDR2 SYGVKD. The CDR3 loop spans 13 amino acids. This CDR3 reads CAISEGAKETQYF. For the CDR3, the DNA is TGTGCCATCAGTGAGGGGGCCAAAGAGACCCAGTACTTC.

The chain links TRBV24-1 to TRBJ2-3, with D perhaps assigned TRBD1 or TRBD2 (5 bases each). Germline-derived CDR1 and CDR2 are KGHDR and SFDVKD. This CDR3 comprises 11 residues. The V end lost 5 bases, the J end lost 11 bases, and 10 bases lay between the germline ends. The CDR3 is CATSGGREQYF. The CDR3 DNA follows: TGTGCCACCAGTGGGGGACGAGAGCAGTATTTT.

This clonotype appeared a few times. The chain uses TRBV7-9 and TRBJ2-7; a possible D gene is TRBD2 (5 bases). There are 16 residues in the CDR3. Trimming took 5 bases from V and 6 from J, leaving 23 bases between them. Per the germline V gene, CDR1 is SEHNR and CDR2 is FQNEAQ (reference sequence). CDR3 residues: CASSGWELEYLVEQYF. CDR3 bases: TGTGCCAGCAGCGGATGGGAGCTCGAATACCTGGTCGAGCAGTACTTC.

Comments on this clonotype: The junction does not match germline at one end; this may be a read error. The chain joins TRBV25-1 to TRBJ2-7, with D perhaps matching TRBD2 (6 bases). The CDR3 extends over 15 amino acids. Germline V gene data show CDR1 as MGHDK and CDR2 as SYGVNS. This CDR3 reads CASSEWEKFGGEQYF. CDR3 coding DNA: TGTGCCAGCAGCGAATGGGAAAAGTTCGGGGGCGAGCAGTACTTC.

This clonotype came up many times. CDR3 nucleotides: TGTGCCATCTCTGGGGACTCGGGATCCTACGAGCAGTACTTC. This encodes CAISGDSGSYEQYF. This rearrangement joins TRBV10-3 to TRBJ2-7, with D tentatively TRBD2 (6 bases). V was shortened by 8 bases and J by 1 base, with 15 bases between the two germline ends. Germline V gene lookup returns CDR1 ENHRY and CDR2 SYGVKD. The CDR3 has 14 amino acids.

The chain links TRBV14 to TRBJ2-3; D assignment may be TRBD1 or TRBD2 (6 bases each). The CDR3 is made up of 14 amino acids. The germline gives CDR1 SGHDN, CDR2 FVKESK. V gave up 5 bases and J gave up 1 base, with 10 bases separating them. Written as DNA, the CDR3 is TGTGCCAGCAGCGGAGGGGGAGGCACAGATACGCAGTATTTT. Translating it yields CASSGGGGTDTQYF. The full variable domain, its missing parts supplied by reference TRBV14 and TRBJ2-3, is EAGVTQFPSHSVIEKGQTVTLRCDPISGHDNLYWYRRVMGKEIKFLLHFVKESKQDESGMPNNRFLAERTGGTYSTLKVQPAELEDSGVYFCASSGGGGTDTQYFGPGTRLTVL.

This clonotype was picked up a small number of times. V and J are TRBV18 and TRBJ2-1, with 7 bases that match TRBD2. The CDR3 has 13 amino acids. The germline CDR1 and CDR2 sequences are KGHSH and LQKENI. V was pared by 3 bases and J by 10 bases, with 6 bases of the junction left unmatched. The CDR3 loop is CASSPLPGLEQFF. The CDR3 bases are TGTGCCAGCTCACCTCTACCGGGACTAGAGCAGTTCTTC.

This CDR3 reads CASSVTGEVVYEQYF. The CDR3 DNA is TGTGCCAGCAGCGTGACAGGGGAGGTTGTCTACGAGCAGTACTTC. The rearrangement joins TRBV9 to TRBJ2-7; TRBD1 aligns across 8 bases. The germline CDR1 and CDR2 sequences are SGDLS and YYNGEE. Trimming removed 2 bases from V and 3 bases from J; junction bases left unmatched: 7. CDR3 length: 15 amino acids.

This clonotype came up many times. The gene calls are TRBV5-1 and TRBJ2-1; 11 nucleotides agree with TRBD2. CDR3 size: 19 residues. With 4 bases clipped from V and 4 bases from J, the junction kept 16 bases outside the gene matches. Germline loops: CDR1 SGHRS, CDR2 YFSETQ. CDR3 in DNA: TGCGCCAGCAGCCCCGGCCTGTGGCCTAGCGGGGGGCAATACAATGAGCAGTTCTTC. The encoded protein is CASSPGLWPSGGQYNEQFF.

This clonotype was counted ten times or more. The gene calls are TRBV29-1 and TRBJ2-1, with D possibly TRBD1 on 6 matching bases. From germline, CDR1 is SQVTM and CDR2 ANQGSEA. The CDR3 contains 11 residues. The CDR3 region is CTGQIYNEQFF. CDR3 in DNA: TGCACAGGACAGATATACAATGAGCAGTTCTTC.

The gene calls are TRBV2 and TRBJ2-5; TRBD1 might be the D (5 bases). CDR1 and CDR2 from the germline V gene are SNHLY and FYNNEI. CDR3 length: 14 residues. Trimming removed 3 bases from V and 2 bases from J, with 10 bases in between. CDR3 sequence: CASSDPREQETQYF. CDR3 nucleotide sequence: TGTGCCAGCAGTGATCCCAGGGAACAAGAGACCCAGTACTTC.

In its sample, this clonotype was seen a few times. The chain links TRBV12-3 or TRBV12-4 to TRBJ1-4, with D tentatively TRBD1 (6 bases). The CDR3 is made up of 17 amino acids. Trimming shortened V by 11 bases and J by 3 bases, and 25 bases separated the two germline ends. The CDR3 here is CACGLGSWRGANEKLFF. The CDR3 DNA sequence: TGTGCCTGTGGACTGGGGAGTTGGAGGGGGGCTAATGAAAAACTGTTTTTT.

The chain couples TRBV12-3 or TRBV12-4 to TRBJ2-7; possibly TRBD1 for D (6 bases). With 3 bases removed from V and 1 base from J, the gap between germline ends came to 10 bases. The length of the CDR3 is 14 residues. The DNA for the CDR3 is TGTGCCAGCAGTTTCTTCACAGGGTCCTACGAGCAGTACTTC. It specifies CASSFFTGSYEQYF.